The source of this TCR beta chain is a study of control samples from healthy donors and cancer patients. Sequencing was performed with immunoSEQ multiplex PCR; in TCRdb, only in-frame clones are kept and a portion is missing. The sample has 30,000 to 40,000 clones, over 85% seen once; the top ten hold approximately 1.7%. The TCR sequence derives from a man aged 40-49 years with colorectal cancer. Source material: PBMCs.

DNA of the CDR3: TGTGCCAGCAGCCGGTCCGGCGAGGCAATGTTTGAGCAGTTCTTC. Translated: CASSRSGEAMFEQFF. The chain has TRBV6-5 and TRBJ2-1; the D is unclear. V lost 6 bases to trimming and J lost 9 bases, with 21 bases between them. Germline V gene sequence: CDR1 MNHEY, CDR2 SVGAGI. This CDR3 has 15 residues.